This T cell receptor beta chain was recorded in a study of shared clonotypes between healthy human individuals. Study-level results: Read depth was anticipated to influence clonotype sharing among donors. Generation probabilities were higher for clonotypes shared across all four sorted-subset donors than for unshared ones.

On this clone: Its target is unknown.

V lost 5 bases, J lost 1 base, and 24 bases lay in between. Germline CDR1 PRHDT, CDR2 FYEKMQ (reference sequence). CDR3 size: 18 residues. Libraries were prepared by immunoSEQ multiplex PCR; TCRdb keeps only in-frame clonotypes and omits some of them. The table has 300,000 to 400,000 clones, around 74% seen once. Partitioning of CD4+ cells yielded a CD45RA+ naive subset and a CD45RA-negative memory subset. This rearrangement joins TRBV13 to TRBJ2-7, with a tentative D call TRBD2 (5 bases). Sequenced input: memory CD4+ T cells sorted from blood. Subset here: CD45RA-negative fraction. This TCR came from a man under 40 in good health. For the CDR3, the DNA is TGTGCCAGCAGCCCAAGTGCCTTTAGGTGGGAGAAGTCCTACGAGCAGTACTTC. It is translated as CASSPSAFRWEKSYEQYF.